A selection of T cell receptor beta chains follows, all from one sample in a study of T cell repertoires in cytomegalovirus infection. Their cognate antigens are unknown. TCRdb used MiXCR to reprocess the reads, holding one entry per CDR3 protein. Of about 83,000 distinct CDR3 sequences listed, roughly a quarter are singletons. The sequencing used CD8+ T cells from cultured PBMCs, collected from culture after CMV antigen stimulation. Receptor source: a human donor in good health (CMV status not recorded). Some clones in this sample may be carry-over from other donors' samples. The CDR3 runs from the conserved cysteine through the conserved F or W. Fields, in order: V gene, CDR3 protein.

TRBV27 CASSLTGQGYNEQFF
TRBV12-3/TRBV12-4 CASSSPGHHSPYEQYF
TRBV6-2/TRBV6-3 CASSWTPTNEKLFF
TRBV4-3 CASSQRGDRGSEQYF
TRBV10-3 CAISGGLAVFSYEQYF
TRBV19 CASSIPQQGHRNEQFF
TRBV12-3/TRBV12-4 CASSFTLGAGYGYTF
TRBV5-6 CASSLELAAYNEQFF
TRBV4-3 CASSHGQGVYNEQFF
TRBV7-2 CASSFIPSGGNTGELFF
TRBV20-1 CSARGTFLTDTQYF
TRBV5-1 CASSDPRDRVQETQYF
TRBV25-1 CASGGEGDIQYF
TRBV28 CASSTLGTGNEQFF
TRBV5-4 CASSPGLADNTGELFF
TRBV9 CASSPTGSGNQPQHF
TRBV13 CASSPNRGDRGFDGYTF
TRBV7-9 CASSLLAGTYNEQFF
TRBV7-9 CASSLAGGVTDTQYF
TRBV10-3 CAISDFRGANTEAFF
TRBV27 CASSIQEGETQYF
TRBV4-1 CASSQVSGSAHEQYF
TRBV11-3 CASSSLGGQDTDTQYF
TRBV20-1 CSARVTGASFRGEQYF
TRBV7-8 CASSLVAGDYEQYF
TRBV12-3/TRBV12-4 CASSLMGQLLASSYNEQFF
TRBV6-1 CASSRQGGLPEAFF
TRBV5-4 CAQGGADDMNTEAFF
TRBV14 CASSSGLGPYEQYF
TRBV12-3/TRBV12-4 CASSSRRDRGRETQYF
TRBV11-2 CASSTRTGNTEAFF
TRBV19 CASSIIVHDYEQYF
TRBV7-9 CAIPESRGGAGWTDTQYF
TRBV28 CASLSGQGFTNEQYF
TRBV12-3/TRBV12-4 CASSLQGTVYGYTF
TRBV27 CASSLSGGSPPLDEQFF
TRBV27 CASSLSVASDTQYF
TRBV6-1 CASSEATGQGVQLFF
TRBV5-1 CASSLASGAYEQYF
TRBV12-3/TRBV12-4 CVSKMQIAYNEQFF
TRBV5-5 CASSLTVGYEQYF
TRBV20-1 CRPMAGKYTQYF
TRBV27 CASSLNLAVTNEQFF
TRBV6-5 CASSPGIVIMNTEAFF
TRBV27 CASSLLGNQPQHF
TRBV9 CASSVGTSGSYEQYF
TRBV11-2 CASSYLGSNYEQYF
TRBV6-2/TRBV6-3 CASRSAQIVAKNIQYF
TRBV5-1 CASSLKGPNYGYTF
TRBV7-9 CASSPLTSGVTYEQYF
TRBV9 CASSVGQGSDSPLHF
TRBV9 CASSVSGTGNEKLFF
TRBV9 CASSVGVSGAGTDTQYF
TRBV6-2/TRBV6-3 CASTDRGGDEQYF
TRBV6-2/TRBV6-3 CASSDSGGGGSPLHF